This T cell receptor beta chain was recorded in a study of blood T cell repertoires in COVID-19. This clone has only one observation. Sequencing used immunoSEQ multiplex PCR; TCRdb keeps in-frame clones, though not all of them. The table includes 15,000 to 20,000 clones, 80% to 90% detected once. CDR3 length: 12 residues. V was clipped by 3 bases and J by 6 bases, with 10 bases between them. CDR1 and CDR2 from the germline V gene are SGHRS and YFSETQ. The receptor was derived from a human donor in a cohort sampled during active COVID-19. The rearrangement links TRBV5-1 to TRBJ2-7; D is unclear. Sequenced input: peripheral blood. CDR3 sequence: CASSSAVSEQYF. The CDR3 region has the DNA TGCGCCAGCAGCTCCGCGGTTTCCGAGCAGTACTTC.